Presented here are 32 T cell receptor beta chains from one specimen sequenced in a study of chemoradiotherapy in HPV16-positive cancers. Produced via immunoSEQ multiplex PCR; TCRdb's table is partial and in-frame only. In the table there are about 6,100 clones, around 72% of which are singletons. Source: tumor tissue, taken from a patient who underwent chemoradiotherapy. These receptors came from a human donor with HPV-associated anogenital cancer.

A few counts support this clone. V and J are TRBV6-1 and TRBJ1-1; D perhaps matches TRBD1 (5 bases). The ends were cut back, 7 bases at V and 0 bases at J, with 15 bases in the middle. The CDR3 runs 15 residues. Per germline, CDR1 MNHNS and CDR2 SASEGT. The CDR3 DNA follows: TGTGCCAGCAAAGACTTCGGGGGGATGAACACTGAAGCTTTCTTT. It translates to CASKDFGGMNTEAFF.

This clone was counted once. The chain employs TRBV7-8 and TRBJ2-7, with TRBD2 matching over 10 bases. The V segment lost 1 base and the J segment 6 bases; nucleotides outside the gene matches: 12. CDR1 is SGHVS, CDR2 FQNEAQ, per germline. The CDR3 contains 17 residues. This CDR3 reads CASSLVAASGSLGEQYF. CDR3 nucleotide sequence: TGTGCCAGCAGCTTAGTAGCGGCTAGCGGGAGTCTCGGCGAGCAGTACTTC. Together with reference TRBV7-8 and TRBJ2-7, the CDR3 gives the full variable domain: GAGVSQSPRYKVAKRGQDVALRCDPISGHVSLFWYQQALGQGPEFLTYFQNEAQLDKSGLPSDRFFAERPEGSVSTLKIQRTQQEDSAVYLCASSLVAASGSLGEQYFGPGTRLTVT.

The chain combines TRBV7-8 with TRBJ2-7; TRBD2 might be the D (5 bases). CDR1 and CDR2 from the germline V gene are SGHVS and FQNEAQ. V lost 5 bases to trimming and J lost 3 bases, with 5 bases between them. The CDR3 loop spans 11 amino acids. This CDR3 is CASSGSYEQYF. The CDR3 bases are TGTGCCAGCAGCGGGAGCTACGAGCAGTACTTC. Based on the CDR3 plus reference TRBV7-8 and TRBJ2-7, the full variable domain is GAGVSQSPRYKVAKRGQDVALRCDPISGHVSLFWYQQALGQGPEFLTYFQNEAQLDKSGLPSDRFFAERPEGSVSTLKIQRTQQEDSAVYLCASSGSYEQYFGPGTRLTVT.

This chain joins TRBV30 and TRBJ2-5; 11 bases match TRBD2. V shed 0 bases and J 4 bases; nucleotides not matched to a gene: 1. CDR3 length equals 14 residues. Germline V gives CDR1 GTSNPN, CDR2 SVGIG (reference sequence). In DNA form, the CDR3 reads TGTGCCTGGAGTGTGGGACTAGCGGTAGAGACCCAGTACTTC. This translates into CAWSVGLAVETQYF. The full variable domain, rest sourced from reference TRBV30 and TRBJ2-5, is SQTIHQWPATLVQPVGSPLSLECTVEGTSNPNLYWYRQAAGRGLQLLFYSVGIGQISSEVPQNLSASRPQDRQFILSSKKLLLSDSGFYLCAWSVGLAVETQYFGPGTRLLVL.

The CDR3 DNA sequence: TGTGCCAGCACTGTTAACACTGAAGCTTTCTTT. This gives the protein CASTVNTEAFF. The chain employs TRBV28 and TRBJ1-1; D is ambiguous. Trimming removed 7 bases at V and 2 bases at J, with 5 bases between. Germline V gives CDR1 MDHEN, CDR2 SYDVKM. There are 11 residues in the CDR3.

Only a few counts were recorded for this clone. The chain combines TRBV10-3 with TRBJ2-7, with 7 bases that match TRBD2. The germline V gene has CDR1 ENHRY and CDR2 SYGVKD. The CDR3 has 13 residues. V trimming: 7 bases; J trimming: 2 bases; junction bases outside the gene matches: 5. The CDR3 bases are TGTGCCATCACGCGGGAGTTAGCCTACGAGCAGTACTTC. Amino acid sequence: CAITRELAYEQYF.

The V call is TRBV7-9, the J call TRBJ1-5; 8 nucleotides line up with TRBD1. With V trimmed by 10 bases and J by 0 bases, 8 bases remained unmatched. CDR1 SEHNR and CDR2 FQNEAQ come from the germline V gene (reference sequence). This CDR3 region has 15 residues. CDR3: CATQTTGDSNQPQHF. CDR3 sequence (DNA): TGTGCCACTCAAACGACAGGGGATAGCAATCAGCCCCAGCATTTT.

This clone occurred a few times. V gene TRBV19 combines with J gene TRBJ2-7; the D call may be TRBD1 or TRBD2 (5 bases each). This CDR3 comprises 16 residues. Per germline, CDR1 LNHDA and CDR2 SQIVND (reference sequence). Trimming took off 1 base at V and 2 bases at J, with 15 bases between the two ends. This CDR3 reads CASSIGGGTGAYEQYF. The CDR3 DNA is TGTGCCAGTAGTATAGGTGGGGGAACCGGGGCCTACGAGCAGTACTTC.

The V gene is TRBV7-9, the J gene TRBJ1-2; D remains unclear. This CDR3 comprises 14 residues. CDR1 and CDR2 (germline): SEHNR, FQNEAQ (reference sequence). The V end was cut by 4 bases, the J end by 4 bases, with 13 bases between. CDR3 sequence reads: CASSSPYYLYGYTF. Written as DNA, the CDR3 is TGTGCCAGCAGCTCACCTTACTACCTCTATGGCTACACCTTC. Full variable domain (outside the CDR3, taken from reference TRBV7-9 and TRBJ1-2): DTGVSQNPRHKITKRGQNVTFRCDPISEHNRLYWYRQTLGQGPEFLTYFQNEAQLEKSRLLSDRFSAERPKGSFSTLEIQRTEQGDSAMYLCASSSPYYLYGYTFGSGTRLTVV.

This clone has only one observation. CDR3 protein: CASTRSHLLYEQYF. CDR3 coding DNA: TGTGCCAGCACCCGGTCTCATCTCCTCTACGAGCAGTACTTC. V gene TRBV2 combines with J gene TRBJ2-7, with D uncertain. V lost 7 bases and J 3 bases, leaving 16 bases between the germline ends. Germline CDR1 is SNHLY and CDR2 is FYNNEI. This CDR3 spans 14 amino acids. Looking up the rest from reference TRBV2 and TRBJ2-7 gives the full variable domain: EPEVTQTPSHQVTQMGQEVILRCVPISNHLYFYWYRQILGQKVEFLVSFYNNEISEKSEIFDDQFSVERPDGSNFTLKIRSTKLEDSAMYFCASTRSHLLYEQYFGPGTRLTVT.

This chain links TRBV25-1 with TRBJ1-1; D is unclear. The length of the CDR3 is 12 residues. CDR1 MGHDK and CDR2 SYGVNS come from the germline V gene. Deletions cut 5 bases from V and 8 bases from J, with 12 bases between. CDR3 in DNA: TGTGCCAGCAGTACAAACAGTGACGAAGCTTTCTTT. Protein sequence: CASSTNSDEAFF. The whole variable domain, filled in from reference TRBV25-1 and TRBJ1-1, reads EADIYQTPRYLVIGTGKKITLECSQTMGHDKMYWYQQDPGMELHLIHYSYGVNSTEKGDLSSESTVSRIRTEHFPLTLESARPSHTSQYLCASSTNSDEAFFGQGTRLTVV.

V and J are TRBV5-5 and TRBJ1-4, with TRBD1 matching 7 bases. This CDR3 region has 14 residues. Trimming cost V 3 bases and J 6 bases; bases outside gene matches: 5. In germline, CDR1 is SGHKS, CDR2 YYEKEE (reference sequence). CDR3 sequence reads: CASSSGQLYEKLFF. CDR3 DNA sequence: TGTGCCAGCAGCTCGGGACAGTTGTATGAAAAACTGTTTTTT.

This clone ranks as medium-sized. The chain uses TRBV5-1 and TRBJ1-2; D not certain. With 4 bases removed from V and 4 bases from J, the gap between germline ends came to 11 bases. The CDR3 sequence is 13 residues long. Germline V gives CDR1 SGHRS, CDR2 YFSETQ. The CDR3 nucleotides read TGCGCCAGCAGCCCCGAGAGCAGCTATGGCTACACCTTC. This sequence encodes CASSPESSYGYTF. Drawing the rest from reference TRBV5-1 and TRBJ1-2, the complete variable domain is KAGVTQTPRYLIKTRGQQVTLSCSPISGHRSVSWYQQTPGQGLQFLFEYFSETQRNKGNFPGRFSGRQFSNSRSEMNVSTLELGDSALYLCASSPESSYGYTFGSGTRLTVV.

By its share, this clone is medium-sized. The genes are TRBV19 and TRBJ1-1; 10 bases fit TRBD1. Trimming cost V 8 bases and J 6 bases; bases outside gene matches: 9. CDR3 length: 14 amino acids. Germline lookup yields CDR1 LNHDA and CDR2 SQIVND (reference sequence). In DNA, the CDR3 is TGTGCCAGTCGGTATGGGACAGGGGTTCCTGAAGCTTTCTTT. Amino acids: CASRYGTGVPEAFF.

The chain uses TRBV12-2 and TRBJ1-2. TRBV12-2 is a documented pseudogene. This CDR3 is 17 amino acids long. Here the CDR3 DNA reads TGTGCAAGTCGCTTAGCGCCGGGGATAAAGTTAGAGGATGGCTACACCTTC. This translates into CASRLAPGIKLEDGYTF.

This chain uses TRBV19 with TRBJ2-2, with D uncertain. The ends were cut back, 7 bases at V and 2 bases at J, with 14 bases in the middle. In germline, CDR1 is LNHDA, CDR2 SQIVND (reference sequence). This CDR3 has 15 residues. The CDR3 nucleotides are TGTGCCAGTACCCTTGGTCTACTTAACACCGGGGAGCTGTTTTTT. Protein sequence: CASTLGLLNTGELFF.

This clone was seen once. The V and J genes are TRBV15 and TRBJ2-3; possible D gene TRBD1, 6 bases. The germline gives CDR1 LNHNV, CDR2 YYDKDF (reference sequence). The CDR3 has 18 residues. Trimming took 0 bases from V and 1 from J, leaving 17 bases between them. The CDR3 spells CATSRDLPGHRGTDTQYF. Written as DNA, the CDR3 is TGTGCCACCAGCAGAGATCTCCCGGGACACCGAGGCACAGATACGCAGTATTTT.

The chain is built from TRBV30 and TRBJ2-1, with D unclear. Per the germline V gene, CDR1 is GTSNPN and CDR2 is SVGIG (reference sequence). V lost 1 base, J lost 3 bases, and 16 bases lay in between. The CDR3 runs to 16 residues. In DNA form, the CDR3 reads TGTGCCTGGAGTGATCCCCCCTTTAGGTTCTACAATGAGCAGTTCTTC. Residues: CAWSDPPFRFYNEQFF.

The CDR3 DNA reads TGTGCCAGCAGCAAAGAGGCTAGCGGGGAGCCCGTGGGTGAGCAGTTCTTC. Translation: CASSKEASGEPVGEQFF. This chain joins TRBV21-1 and TRBJ2-1; TRBD2, the table's D call, lacks a check against the DNA. TRBV21-1 represents a pseudogene. The CDR3 length is 17 residues.

This clone was observed a handful of times. The rearrangement joins TRBV9 to TRBJ2-4, with D possibly being TRBD1 (6 bases). CDR3 length equals 18 residues. From germline, CDR1 is SGDLS and CDR2 YYNGEE. V lost 0 bases, J lost 0 bases, and 16 bases lay in between. Written as DNA, the CDR3 is TGTGCCAGCAGCGTAGAGGGGGTGGCACCAATAGCCAAAAACATTCAGTACTTC. It yields the protein CASSVEGVAPIAKNIQYF.

The sample holds one count of this clone. The chain has TRBV6-1 and TRBJ1-2; D remains ambiguous. The CDR3 is 16 residues long. V was cut by 2 bases and J by 2 bases, with 15 bases left in between. Germline values: CDR1 MNHNS, CDR2 SASEGT. The CDR3 DNA is TGTGCCAGCAGTGAAAAAAACGTCGGCAGAAACTATGGCTACACCTTC. This gives the protein CASSEKNVGRNYGYTF.

The chain carries TRBV28 and TRBJ1-2; D may be TRBD1 (5 bases). V lost 5 bases, J lost 0 bases, and 16 bases lay in between. In germline, CDR1 is MDHEN, CDR2 SYDVKM. The CDR3 has 16 residues. CDR3 DNA: TGTGCCAGCAGTCCGCCGGAGGGGCGGACTAACTATGGCTACACCTTC. It codes for CASSPPEGRTNYGYTF.

This clone has only a few counts. The chain carries TRBV11-1 and TRBJ2-3; TRBD2 aligns across 8 bases. Germline assignment: CDR1 SGHAT and CDR2 FQDESV (reference sequence). V lost 3 bases to trimming and J lost 1 base; unmatched junction nucleotides: 3. The CDR3 is 15 residues long. The CDR3 here is CASSFLAGRTDTQYF. CDR3 nucleotides: TGTGCCAGCAGCTTTTTAGCGGGGCGCACAGATACGCAGTATTTT.

The gene calls are TRBV6-5 and TRBJ2-7, with 8 bases that match TRBD2. The germline gives CDR1 MNHEY, CDR2 SVGAGI. This CDR3 is 14 amino acids long. With V trimmed by 5 bases and J by 3 bases, 6 bases remained unmatched. The CDR3: CASSASSGFYEQYF. Here the CDR3 DNA reads TGTGCCAGCAGTGCGTCTAGCGGGTTCTACGAGCAGTACTTC.

The count of this clone is one. This chain connects TRBV9 to TRBJ1-4; a possible D gene is TRBD1 (5 bases). V shed 0 bases and J shed 10 bases, with 16 bases lying between them. The length of the CDR3 is 15 residues. CDR1 is SGDLS and CDR2 is YYNGEE in the germline V gene. The CDR3 nucleotides read TGTGCCAGCAGCGTAGGGTGGAAGGGGAGAGGAAAACTGTTTTTT. This gives the protein CASSVGWKGRGKLFF.

The chain combines TRBV27 with TRBJ1-2; possible D gene TRBD1, 6 bases. The CDR3 sequence is 14 residues long. Trimming removed 0 bases from V and 8 bases from J, with 13 bases in between. Per germline, CDR1 MNHEY and CDR2 SMNVEV (reference sequence). The CDR3 loop is CASSLSRRGGGYTF. Here the CDR3 DNA reads TGTGCCAGCAGTTTATCCCGCAGGGGAGGAGGCTACACCTTC.

The chain recombines TRBV9 with TRBJ1-6, with D perhaps TRBD1 (5 bases). Deletions cut 3 bases from V and 8 bases from J, with 15 bases between. This CDR3 spans 15 amino acids. CDR1 SGDLS and CDR2 YYNGEE come from the germline V gene. The DNA of the CDR3 is TGTGCCAGCAGCGGGGATTCGGGGGGGTATTCACCCCTCCACTTT. Its protein product is CASSGDSGGYSPLHF.

This clone was counted between two and nine times. This chain joins TRBV9 and TRBJ1-4; the match to TRBD1 covers 7 bases. Germline-derived CDR1 and CDR2 are SGDLS and YYNGEE. CDR3 length: 14 residues. With V trimmed by 2 bases and J by 5 bases, 3 bases remained unmatched. CDR3 bases: TGTGCCAGCAGCGTGGGACAGACGAATGAAAAACTGTTTTTT. Protein sequence: CASSVGQTNEKLFF.

This clone was detected only a few times. The chain uses TRBV7-6 and TRBJ1-2, with 9 nucleotides matching TRBD1. The CDR3 consists of 15 residues. J gave up 4 bases and V 5 bases, and 8 bases lay outside the gene matches. Looked up from germline, CDR1 is SGHVS and CDR2 is FNYEAQ. The CDR3 sequence: CASSNSDRGGYGYTF. CDR3 in DNA: TGTGCCAGCAGCAACTCGGACAGGGGCGGCTATGGCTACACCTTC.

CDR3 in amino acids: CASGTLRGEQYF. CDR3 nucleotides: TGTGCTAGTGGGACCCTTCGGGGCGAGCAGTACTTC. The chain uses TRBV12-5 and TRBJ2-7; D is possibly TRBD2 (5 bases). The CDR3 length is 12 residues. CDR1 and CDR2 from the germline V gene are LGHNT and FRNRAP. Trimming took off 6 bases at V and 6 bases at J, with 12 bases between the two ends.

This clone came up a few times. CDR3 region: CASRPGRMNTEAFF. CDR3 DNA: TGCGCCAGCAGGCCGGGACGGATGAACACTGAAGCTTTCTTT. This chain uses TRBV5-1 with TRBJ1-1; TRBD1 might be the D (5 bases). The CDR3 is 14 amino acids. V was trimmed by 5 bases and J by 0 bases, leaving 11 bases between them. Germline V CDR1 and CDR2: SGHRS, YFSETQ.

This clone was observed a few times. The chain uses TRBV29-1 and TRBJ1-5; possibly TRBD1 for D (5 bases). The CDR3 covers 13 residues. Germline CDR1 is SQVTM and CDR2 is ANQGSEA. V was pared by 6 bases and J by 4 bases, with 13 bases between. CDR3 in amino acids: CSVTGTGNQPQHF. DNA of the CDR3: TGCAGCGTGACCGGGACCGGGAATCAGCCCCAGCATTTT.